This T cell receptor beta chain was captured by sequencing in a study of response to subunit inactivated influenza vaccine. Each CDR3 protein is one row after TCRdb ran MiXCR on the RT-PCR reads. The data contain roughly 500,000 distinct CDR3 sequences, 20% to 25% of them seen just once; the ten biggest clones take up 2.5% to 3.5%. V gave up 1 base and J gave up 6 bases, with 13 bases separating them. This CDR3 contains 14 residues. CDR1 and CDR2 (germline): SEHNR, FQNEAQ (reference sequence). The sample also formed part of further work on T cells expressing NK-cell markers. That work states: Scientists made TCR beta cDNA using 5'RACE template switching with UMIs.

The TCR comes from a man aged 50-59 years who received an inactivated influenza vaccine. The specimen comprised CD4+ T cells sorted from PBMCs, sampled roughly 13 days after vaccination. The V and J genes are TRBV7-9 and TRBJ2-7; D remains unclear. The CDR3 nucleotides read TGTGCCAGCAGCTTAGACCCAAATTTTTTCGAGCAGTACTTC. Translated, it gives CASSLDPNFFEQYF.